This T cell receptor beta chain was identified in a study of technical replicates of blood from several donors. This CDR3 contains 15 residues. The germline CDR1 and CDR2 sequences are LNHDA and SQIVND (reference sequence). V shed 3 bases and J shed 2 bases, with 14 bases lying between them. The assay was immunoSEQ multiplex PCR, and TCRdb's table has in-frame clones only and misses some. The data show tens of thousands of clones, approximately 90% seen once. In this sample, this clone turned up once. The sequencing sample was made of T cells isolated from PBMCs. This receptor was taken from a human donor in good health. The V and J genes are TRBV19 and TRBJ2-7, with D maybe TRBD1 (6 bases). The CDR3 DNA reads TGTGCCAGTAGTATCGTGGCAGGGGTGACCTACGAGCAGTACTTC. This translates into CASSIVAGVTYEQYF.